This T cell receptor beta chain is from a study of OX40 agonist ivuxolimab in advanced cancers. Here immunoSEQ multiplex PCR was the method, and the copy in TCRdb shows in-frame clones only, minus some. The sample consists of under 85,000 clones, 85% to 90% of them appearing once. CDR1 is MNHNS and CDR2 is SASEGT in the germline V gene. The V gene lost 4 bases and the J gene lost 0 bases, with 12 bases spanning the gap. This CDR3 is built from 15 residues. This clone has more than one count but fewer than ten. The sequence derives from an adult with an advanced solid tumor such as melanoma, head and neck, liver or kidney cancer. Sample: CD4+ or CD8+ T cells sorted from blood, taken in a trial of the OX40 agonist ivuxolimab. The chain joins TRBV6-1 to TRBJ1-2; TRBD1 might be the D (5 bases). The CDR3 sequence is CASSVFRAPNYGYTF. The CDR3 DNA follows: TGTGCCAGCAGTGTCTTCAGGGCTCCTAACTATGGCTACACCTTC.